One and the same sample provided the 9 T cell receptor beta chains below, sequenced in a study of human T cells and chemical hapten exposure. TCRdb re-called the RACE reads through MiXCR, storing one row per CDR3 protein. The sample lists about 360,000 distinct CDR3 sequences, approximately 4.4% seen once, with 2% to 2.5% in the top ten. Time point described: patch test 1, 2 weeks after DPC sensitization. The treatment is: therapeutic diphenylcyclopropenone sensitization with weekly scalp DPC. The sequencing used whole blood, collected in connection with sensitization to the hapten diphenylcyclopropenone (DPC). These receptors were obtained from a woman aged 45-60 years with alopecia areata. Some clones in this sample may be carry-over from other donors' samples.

The CDR3 loop reads CASSLSGDVETQYF. As DNA, the CDR3 is TGTGCCAGCAGTCTATCAGGGGACGTGGAGACCCAGTACTTC. This chain links TRBV6-6 with TRBJ2-5; possible D gene TRBD1, 6 bases. Per the germline V gene, CDR1 is MNHNY and CDR2 is SVGAGI (reference sequence). The V end lost 5 bases, the J end lost 5 bases, and 15 bases lay between the germline ends. CDR3 length: 14 residues.

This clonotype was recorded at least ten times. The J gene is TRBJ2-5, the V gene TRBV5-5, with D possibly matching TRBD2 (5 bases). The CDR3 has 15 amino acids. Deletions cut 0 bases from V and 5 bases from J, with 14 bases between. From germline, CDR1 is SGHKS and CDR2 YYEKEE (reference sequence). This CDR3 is CASSLESLGAETQYF. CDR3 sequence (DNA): TGTGCCAGCAGCTTGGAAAGTCTGGGAGCGGAGACCCAGTACTTC.

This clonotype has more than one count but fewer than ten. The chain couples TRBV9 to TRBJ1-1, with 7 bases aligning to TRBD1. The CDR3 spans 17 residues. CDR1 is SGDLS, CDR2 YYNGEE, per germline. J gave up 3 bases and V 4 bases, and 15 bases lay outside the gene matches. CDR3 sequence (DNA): TGTGCCAGCAGCCCCCGAGGGGGTCGACAGGGAGACACTGAAGCTTTCTTT. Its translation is CASSPRGGRQGDTEAFF. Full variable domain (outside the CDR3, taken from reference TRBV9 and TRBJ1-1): DSGVTQTPKHLITATGQRVTLRCSPRSGDLSVYWYQQSLDQGLQFLIQYYNGEERAKGNILERFSAQQFPDLHSELNLSSLELGDSALYFCASSPRGGRQGDTEAFFGQGTRLTVV.

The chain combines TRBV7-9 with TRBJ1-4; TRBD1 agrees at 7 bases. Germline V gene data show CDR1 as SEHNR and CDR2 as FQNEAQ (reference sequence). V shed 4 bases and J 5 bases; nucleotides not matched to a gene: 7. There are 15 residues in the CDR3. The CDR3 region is CASSSWTGGNEKLFF. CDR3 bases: TGTGCCAGCAGCTCGTGGACAGGCGGAAATGAAAAACTGTTTTTT.

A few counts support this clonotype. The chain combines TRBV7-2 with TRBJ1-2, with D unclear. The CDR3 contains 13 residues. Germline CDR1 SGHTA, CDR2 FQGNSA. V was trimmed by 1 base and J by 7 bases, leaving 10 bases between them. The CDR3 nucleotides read TGTGCCAGCAGCTTAGAGGCCGTGGCTGGCTACACCTTC. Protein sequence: CASSLEAVAGYTF.

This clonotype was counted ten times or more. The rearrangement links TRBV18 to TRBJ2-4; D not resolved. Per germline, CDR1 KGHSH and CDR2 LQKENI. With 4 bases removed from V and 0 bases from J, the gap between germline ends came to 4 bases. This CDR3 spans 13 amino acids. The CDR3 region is CASSQLAKNIQYF. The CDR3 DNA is TGTGCCAGCTCACAGTTAGCCAAAAACATTCAGTACTTC. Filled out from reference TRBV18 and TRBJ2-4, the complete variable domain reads NAGVMQNPRHLVRRRGQEARLRCSPMKGHSHVYWYRQLPEEGLKFMVYLQKENIIDESGMPKERFSAEFPKEGPSILRIQQVVRGDSAAYFCASSQLAKNIQYFGAGTRLSVL.

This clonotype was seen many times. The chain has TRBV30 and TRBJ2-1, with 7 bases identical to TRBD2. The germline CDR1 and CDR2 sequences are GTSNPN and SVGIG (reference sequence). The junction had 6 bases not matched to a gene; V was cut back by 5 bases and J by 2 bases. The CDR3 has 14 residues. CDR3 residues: CAWGGLVAYNEQFF. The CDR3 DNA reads TGTGCCTGGGGAGGACTAGTCGCCTACAATGAGCAGTTCTTC.

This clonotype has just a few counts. As DNA, the CDR3 is TGTGCCAGCATGAGAGAGACCCAGTACTTC. This encodes CASMRETQYF. V and J are TRBV2 and TRBJ2-5, with no clear D. The CDR3 contains 10 residues. Germline CDR1 and CDR2: SNHLY and FYNNEI. Trimming left V 7 bases short and J 4 bases short, with 4 bases between.

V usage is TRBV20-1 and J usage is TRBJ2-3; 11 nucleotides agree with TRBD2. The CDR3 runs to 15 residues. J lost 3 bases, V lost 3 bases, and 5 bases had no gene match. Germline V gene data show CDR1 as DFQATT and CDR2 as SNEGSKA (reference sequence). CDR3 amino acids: CSASRLAGGTDTQYF. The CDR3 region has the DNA TGCAGTGCTAGTCGGCTAGCGGGAGGAACAGATACGCAGTATTTT.